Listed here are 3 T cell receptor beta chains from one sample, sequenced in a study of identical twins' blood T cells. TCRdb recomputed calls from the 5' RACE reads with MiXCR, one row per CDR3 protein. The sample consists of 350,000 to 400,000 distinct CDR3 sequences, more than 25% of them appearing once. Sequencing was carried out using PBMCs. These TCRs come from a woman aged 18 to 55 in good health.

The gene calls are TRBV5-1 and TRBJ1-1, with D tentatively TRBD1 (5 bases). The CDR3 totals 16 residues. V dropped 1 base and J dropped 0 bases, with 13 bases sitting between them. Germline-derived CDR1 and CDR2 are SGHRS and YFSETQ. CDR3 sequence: CASSLFSGQLNTEAFF. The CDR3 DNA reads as TGCGCCAGCAGCTTGTTTTCTGGACAACTGAACACTGAAGCTTTCTTT.

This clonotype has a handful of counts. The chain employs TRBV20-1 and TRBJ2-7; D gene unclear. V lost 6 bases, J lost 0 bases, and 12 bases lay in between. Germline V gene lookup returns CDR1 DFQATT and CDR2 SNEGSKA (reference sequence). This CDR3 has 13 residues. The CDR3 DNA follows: TGCAGTGCCATTACCCCCGACTCCTACGAGCAGTACTTC. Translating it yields CSAITPDSYEQYF.

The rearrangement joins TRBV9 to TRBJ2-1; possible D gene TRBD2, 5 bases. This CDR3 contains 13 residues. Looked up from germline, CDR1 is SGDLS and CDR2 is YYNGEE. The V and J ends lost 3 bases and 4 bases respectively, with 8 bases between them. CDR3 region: CASSGDYYNEQFF. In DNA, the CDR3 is TGTGCCAGCAGCGGCGACTATTACAATGAGCAGTTCTTC. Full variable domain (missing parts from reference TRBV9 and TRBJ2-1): DSGVTQTPKHLITATGQRVTLRCSPRSGDLSVYWYQQSLDQGLQFLIQYYNGEERAKGNILERFSAQQFPDLHSELNLSSLELGDSALYFCASSGDYYNEQFFGPGTRLTVL.